This TCR beta chain was identified during a study of blood T cell repertoires in COVID-19. Study details: The United States, Italy and Spain provided the acute and convalescent COVID-19 samples.

CDR3 length: 15 amino acids. Losses at the gene ends were 5 bases for V and 5 bases for J; bases not matched to a gene: 9. CDR1 MNHEY and CDR2 SVGAGI come from the germline V gene. During active infection, Seattle patients enrolled and were then monitored through disease. In the original workflow: Estimates of nucleated cell counts were drawn from the amplification of reference gene primers. Only in-frame clones appear in the TCRdb table, and some are missing; sequencing was by immunoSEQ multiplex PCR. V and J calls and clone size are as listed in that table; D and trimming were resolved from the DNA. The table records 70,000 to 100,000 clones, 70% to 90% of them present only once.

Specimen: peripheral blood. This clonotype was sampled from a man aged 45-65 years with COVID-19, enrolled during active disease. This sequence joins TRBV6-5 and TRBJ2-1; 7 bases agree with TRBD2. CDR3 amino acids: CASSPWRGGDNEQFF. The CDR3 bases are TGTGCCAGCAGTCCCTGGCGCGGGGGAGACAATGAGCAGTTCTTC.